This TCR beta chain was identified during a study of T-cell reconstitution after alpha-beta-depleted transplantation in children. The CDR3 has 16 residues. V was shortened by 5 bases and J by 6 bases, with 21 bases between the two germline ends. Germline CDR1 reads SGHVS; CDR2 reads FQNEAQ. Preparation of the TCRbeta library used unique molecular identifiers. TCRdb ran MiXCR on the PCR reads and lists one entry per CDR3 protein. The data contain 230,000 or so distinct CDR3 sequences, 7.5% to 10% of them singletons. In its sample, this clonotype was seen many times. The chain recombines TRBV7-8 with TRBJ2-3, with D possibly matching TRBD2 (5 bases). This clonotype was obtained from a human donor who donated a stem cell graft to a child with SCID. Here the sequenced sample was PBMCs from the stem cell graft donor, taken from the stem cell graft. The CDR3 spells CASSRRPGPRRDTQYF. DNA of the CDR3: TGTGCCAGCAGCAGACGACCCGGGCCGAGGAGGGATACGCAGTATTTT.